Detailed here is one T cell receptor (beta chain). Its cognate antigen is unknown. The CDR3 is 15 amino acids. The junction had 9 bases not matched to a gene; V was cut back by 8 bases and J by 2 bases. From germline, CDR1 is MNHNY and CDR2 SVGAGI (reference sequence). This specimen belongs to a study of T cells in localized non-small cell lung cancer. Study-wide findings and caveats: In adjacent lung appeared a median 57 of the top 100 tumor clones. A higher density of T cells in blood coincided with extended overall survival. Exceeding tumor, uninvolved adjacent lung had the highest T cell clonality.

Measured with immunoSEQ multiplex PCR; TCRdb has only the in-frame clones, and not every one. The sample has approximately 63,000 clones, roughly 90% seen once. The sequence was collected from a man aged 35-75 years with stage I squamous cell lung carcinoma. The sequencing here drew on peripheral blood, taken before any cancer treatment. This chain uses TRBV6-6 with TRBJ2-3; TRBD2 agrees at 8 bases. The CDR3 nucleotides read TGTGCCAGCGGCTTGCAGCGGGGGTCCACAGATACGCAGTATTTT. Residues: CASGLQRGSTDTQYF.